This entry concerns a single T cell receptor beta chain. The CDR3 loop spans 17 amino acids. In replicate PCRs of sorted subsets, approximately 200 ng DNA, approximately 32,000 T cell genomes, was used. Profiled with immunoSEQ multiplex PCR; TCRdb holds only in-frame clones, not every one. The data hold 950,000 to 1,100,000 clones, with about 80% observed a single time. Healthy HIV-negative adults with no recent acute infections or vaccinations were recruited as donors. The CD4+ fraction was divided into a CD45RA+ naive subset and a CD45RA-negative memory subset. The data belong to a study of shared clonotypes between healthy human individuals.

This TCR derives from a man in his late teens or twenties in good health. Some clones in this sample may be carry-over from other donors' samples. The specimen sequenced was memory CD4+ T cells from PBMCs. Noted subset: CD45RA-negative fraction. V and J are TRBV21-1 and TRBJ2-5; the table's D gene call, TRBD2, was not cross checked with the DNA. TRBV21-1 corresponds to a pseudogene. This chain's CDR3 is CASSKGGLAGGPKTQYF. CDR3 sequence (DNA): TGTGCCAGCAGCAAAGGAGGGCTAGCGGGAGGGCCAAAGACCCAGTACTTC.